This T cell receptor (beta chain) was captured in a study of CXCR3-negative and CXCR3-positive naive CD8 T cells. Per germline, CDR1 LGHDT and CDR2 YNNKEL (reference sequence). The CDR3 runs to 17 residues. Points on this clonotype: Its antigen remains unknown.

Study-level findings and limits: CXCR3-positive naive cells had more hydrophobic TRB CDR3s than CXCR3-negative naive cells.

All TRB cDNA libraries came from 5' RACE performed with UMI labels. Reprocessing the 5' RACE reads, TCRdb reports a single entry for every CDR3 protein and omits DNA. The sample's table shows over 100,000 distinct CDR3 sequences. This TCR was sampled from a human donor in good health. Some clones in this sample may be carry-over from other donors' samples. The chain is built from TRBV3-1 and TRBJ2-3; TCRdb's assignment of TRBD2 cannot be checked, as there is no DNA. Sequenced: naive CXCR3- CD8+ T cells from blood. The subset denotes: CD45RO-CCR7+CD27+CD95- naive CD8+ T cells lacking CXCR3 (TNR3-). The CDR3 spells CASSQDVLAGASDTQYF.